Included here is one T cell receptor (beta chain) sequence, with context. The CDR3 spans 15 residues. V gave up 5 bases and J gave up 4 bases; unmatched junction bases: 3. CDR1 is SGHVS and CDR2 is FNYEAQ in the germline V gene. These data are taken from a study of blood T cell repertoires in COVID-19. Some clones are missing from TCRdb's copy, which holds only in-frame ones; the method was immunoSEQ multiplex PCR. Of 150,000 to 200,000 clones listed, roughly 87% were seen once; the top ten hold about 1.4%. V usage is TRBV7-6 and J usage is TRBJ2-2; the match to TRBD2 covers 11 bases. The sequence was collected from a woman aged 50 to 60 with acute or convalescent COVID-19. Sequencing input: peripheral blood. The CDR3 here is CASSGTSGSTGELFF. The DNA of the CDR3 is TGTGCCAGCAGCGGCACTAGCGGGAGCACCGGGGAGCTGTTTTTT.